The clone carrying this T cell receptor (beta chain) has a handful of counts. Its antigen is unknown. V shed 6 bases and J 5 bases; nucleotides not matched to a gene: 10. The CDR3 sequence is 15 residues long. Germline V CDR1 and CDR2: SGHAT, FQNNGV. This entry belongs to a study of neurological immune-mediated disorders. Study-level findings and limits: Because no CDR3 amino acid sequences were shared across subjects by expanded clones, private repertoires were suggested in all groups. The repertoires of 18 of 34 multiple sclerosis patients were placed by phylogenetic grouping in a single related-CDR3 cluster, which may be a signature.

Synthesis of cDNA was accomplished via 5'RACE employing 10-nucleotide random UMIs. TCRdb analysed the 5' RACE reads with MiXCR anew, one entry per CDR3 protein. The sample shows some 65,000 distinct CDR3 sequences, 4% to 6% of them seen only once. The chain joins TRBV11-2 to TRBJ1-1, with 9 positions matching TRBD1. The sequence derives from a woman aged 30 to 39 with multiple sclerosis. Sequencing was carried out using PBMCs. The CDR3, as DNA: TGTGCCAGCAGATCCACAGGGGGCGCAGGGACTGAAGCTTTCTTT. This sequence encodes CASRSTGGAGTEAFF.